This T cell receptor (beta chain) was obtained from a study of blood T cells in healthy people across ages. Then a second PCR, running about 6 to 11 cycles, was carried out with a sample-barcoded 5' primer and a J-beta primer mix. TCRdb re-derived calls from the 5' RACE reads in MiXCR, one entry per CDR3 protein. Here the sample spans 800,000 to 950,000 distinct CDR3 sequences, 25% to 30% being singletons. In its sample, this clonotype was seen many times. Losses at the gene ends were 3 bases for V and 4 bases for J; bases not matched to a gene: 2. CDR3 length: 14 residues. The germline V gene encodes CDR1 SGDLS and CDR2 YYNGEE. The same data also went into a second study, on T cells of mothers and their children. That study reports: Extraction yielded RNA that went, in full, into cDNA synthesis at about 1.5 ug per 15 ul.

The chain links TRBV9 to TRBJ2-1; 9 nucleotides line up with TRBD2. This clonotype was sampled from a woman aged 40 to 49 in good health. The source material was blood. As DNA, the CDR3 is TGTGCCAGCAGCGGCGGGGGGGCTTACAATGAGCAGTTCTTC. Its translation is CASSGGGAYNEQFF.